The next 17 T cell receptor beta chains were all read from a single sample in a study of shared clonotypes between healthy human individuals. Assay: immunoSEQ multiplex PCR; the TCRdb copy retains only in-frame clones and omits some. This table holds 2 million to 2.5 million clones, 95% found once. Input material: naive CD4+ T cells sorted from blood. Subset noted: CD45RA+ positively selected. The receptors come from a man younger than 30 in good health.

The chain combines TRBV25-1 with TRBJ1-2; D might be TRBD1 (6 bases). V lost 8 bases, J lost 4 bases, and 17 bases lay in between. From germline, CDR1 is MGHDK and CDR2 SYGVNS. There are 14 residues in the CDR3. Here the CDR3 reads CASLGGGWGYGYTF. For the CDR3, the DNA is TGTGCCAGCCTCGGGGGGGGCTGGGGCTATGGCTACACCTTC.

This chain links TRBV14 with TRBJ2-3; no clear D. Trimming cost V 3 bases and J 6 bases, with 7 bases left between them. CDR3 size: 12 residues. Germline V lookup: CDR1 SGHDN, CDR2 FVKESK. The CDR3 DNA reads as TGTGCCAGCAGCCATGGTAGGGATACGCAGTATTTT. Encoded protein: CASSHGRDTQYF.

This chain uses TRBV28 with TRBJ1-4; D possibly corresponds to TRBD1 (6 bases). This CDR3 spans 15 amino acids. CDR1 and CDR2 (germline): MDHEN, SYDVKM. The V end lost 2 bases, the J end lost 5 bases, and 12 bases lay between the germline ends. CDR3 in amino acids: CASSLPTGINEKLFF. For the CDR3, the DNA is TGTGCCAGCAGTTTACCCACAGGGATAAATGAAAAACTGTTTTTT.

This clone was seen only once. The CDR3 bases are TGTGCCAGCAGCTGGGGACGTAATTCCAATGAGCAGTTCTTC. Protein sequence: CASSWGRNSNEQFF. This sequence joins TRBV7-2 and TRBJ2-1; D possibly matches TRBD1 or TRBD2 (5 bases each). CDR1 SGHTA and CDR2 FQGNSA come from the germline V gene. Trimming shortened V by 4 bases and J by 6 bases, and 13 bases separated the two germline ends. The CDR3 runs to 14 residues. Together with reference TRBV7-2 and TRBJ2-1, the CDR3 gives the full variable domain: GAGVSQSPSNKVTEKGKDVELRCDPISGHTALYWYRQSLGQGLEFLIYFQGNSAPDKSGLPSDRFSAERTGGSVSTLTIQRTQQEDSAVYLCASSWGRNSNEQFFGPGTRLTVL.

The rearrangement uses TRBV30 and TRBJ2-3; the match to TRBD1 covers 7 bases. The germline V gene encodes CDR1 GTSNPN and CDR2 SVGIG (reference sequence). CDR3 length: 15 residues. The V gene end was trimmed by 2 bases and the J gene end by 0 bases; junction bases not matched to a gene: 5. CDR3 coding DNA: TGTGCCTGGAGTCAAAGGGACAGCAGCACAGATACGCAGTATTTT. It specifies CAWSQRDSSTDTQYF.

V is TRBV9 and J is TRBJ2-3; 7 nucleotides line up with TRBD2. The CDR3 is 17 residues long. Per germline, CDR1 SGDLS and CDR2 YYNGEE. The V segment lost 0 bases and the J segment 3 bases; nucleotides outside the gene matches: 10. CDR3 in amino acids: CASSVGSGGSLTDTQYF. The DNA for the CDR3 is TGTGCCAGCAGCGTAGGGTCGGGCGGGAGTCTGACAGATACGCAGTATTTT.

This chain joins TRBV4-3 and TRBJ2-5; TRBD2 matches 8 bases. V lost 0 bases to trimming and J lost 0 bases; unmatched junction nucleotides: 3. Germline assignment: CDR1 LGHNA and CDR2 YSLEER. This CDR3 is 16 amino acids long. The CDR3 sequence is CASSQDVAGNQETQYF. The CDR3 DNA follows: TGCGCCAGCAGCCAAGACGTAGCGGGGAACCAAGAGACCCAGTACTTC.

This chain links TRBV6-5 with TRBJ2-3; 9 bases match TRBD1. J was trimmed by 5 bases and V by 5 bases; bases with no gene match: 8. The CDR3 sequence is 15 residues long. Germline CDR1 is MNHEY and CDR2 is SVGAGI. CDR3 bases: TGTGCCAGCAGTCACGTCCCGGGACAGGGAGATACGCAGTATTTT. Protein sequence: CASSHVPGQGDTQYF.

The CDR3 is CASSLPGGNTEAFF. The CDR3 coding sequence is TGTGCCAGCAGCCTACCCGGTGGGAACACTGAAGCTTTCTTT. The J gene is TRBJ1-1, the V gene TRBV6-5; D is unresolved. The CDR3 consists of 14 residues. Between the trimmed V and J ends, which lost 6 bases and 1 base, there was a span of 12 bases. CDR1 and CDR2 (germline): MNHEY, SVGAGI.

A note on this clone: Other DNA sequences in the same sample also yield this CDR3. The chain links TRBV7-9 to TRBJ1-1, with D perhaps TRBD1 (6 bases). Between the trimmed V and J ends, which lost 5 bases and 0 bases, there was a span of 10 bases. Looked up from germline, CDR1 is SEHNR and CDR2 is FQNEAQ (reference sequence). The CDR3 is 14 residues long. DNA for the CDR3: TGTGCCAGCAGCCGTGGACAGCTGAACACTGAAGCTTTCTTT. Translation gives CASSRGQLNTEAFF.

This clone was observed once. This chain connects TRBV18 to TRBJ1-2, with 7 bases that match TRBD1. Germline V gene sequence: CDR1 KGHSH, CDR2 LQKENI. The CDR3 loop spans 15 amino acids. J gave up 5 bases and V 2 bases, and 8 bases lay outside the gene matches. CDR3 in DNA: TGTGCCAGCTCACCAAAAGAGGGGGCGAGTTATGGCTACACCTTC. It codes for CASSPKEGASYGYTF.

The rearrangement uses TRBV18 and TRBJ2-7; 7 nucleotides match TRBD1. The CDR3 runs to 13 residues. Germline V gene data show CDR1 as KGHSH and CDR2 as LQKENI. The V and J ends lost 3 bases and 10 bases, in that order; junction bases with no gene match: 9. The CDR3 DNA is TGTGCCAGCTCACCGGGACAGATGGTTTTTCAGTACTTC. Protein sequence: CASSPGQMVFQYF.

The V gene is TRBV30, the J gene TRBJ2-3; TRBD2 agrees at 7 bases. Germline V lookup: CDR1 GTSNPN, CDR2 SVGIG (reference sequence). The trim removed 1 base at V and 4 bases at J, leaving 2 bases unmatched. The CDR3 has 13 amino acids. The CDR3 region is CAWSASGADTQYF. The CDR3 bases are TGTGCCTGGAGTGCCAGCGGGGCAGATACGCAGTATTTT. The variable domain in full, completed from reference TRBV30 and TRBJ2-3, reads SQTIHQWPATLVQPVGSPLSLECTVEGTSNPNLYWYRQAAGRGLQLLFYSVGIGQISSEVPQNLSASRPQDRQFILSSKKLLLSDSGFYLCAWSASGADTQYFGPGTRLTVL.

This sequence joins TRBV6-5 and TRBJ1-2; a weak D match, TRBD1 (6 bases). The CDR3 has 12 residues. In germline, CDR1 is MNHEY, CDR2 SVGAGI. V lost 5 bases and J 3 bases, leaving 7 bases between the germline ends. The CDR3 DNA is TGTGCCAGCAGTCGGACAGACTATGGCTACACCTTC. It specifies CASSRTDYGYTF.

The rearrangement links TRBV25-1 to TRBJ1-1; D perhaps matches TRBD1 (6 bases). The germline V gene encodes CDR1 MGHDK and CDR2 SYGVNS. This CDR3 has 15 amino acids. Trimming cost V 1 base and J 4 bases, with 13 bases left between them. The CDR3 coding sequence is TGTGCCAGCAGTGAATCGGGAGGGGGAGGCACTGAAGCTTTCTTT. Translation: CASSESGGGGTEAFF.

V is TRBV14 and J is TRBJ2-1, with 7 positions matching TRBD2. The V and J ends lost 3 bases and 4 bases, in that order; junction bases with no gene match: 6. The CDR3 loop spans 15 amino acids. Germline V CDR1 and CDR2: SGHDN, FVKESK. Written as DNA, the CDR3 is TGTGCCAGCAGCCATTGGGCTAGCGGATACAATGAGCAGTTCTTC. This gives the protein CASSHWASGYNEQFF.

This clone was recorded only once. This rearrangement joins TRBV6-5 to TRBJ1-1; TRBD1 is a possible D gene (5 bases). V was pared by 6 bases and J by 2 bases, with 13 bases between. Germline-derived CDR1 and CDR2 are MNHEY and SVGAGI. This CDR3 comprises 14 residues. The CDR3 coding sequence is TGTGCCAGCAGGAGGACACGTCAAAACACTGAAGCTTTCTTT. It specifies CASRRTRQNTEAFF.